The clone carrying this T cell receptor beta chain has a handful of counts. Its target is unknown. This library used around 400 ng RNA and molecular barcoded adaptors spanning alpha/delta and beta/gamma chains. From the reads, TCRdb called clonotypes with MiXCR, one entry per CDR3 protein. Of about 24,000 distinct CDR3 sequences detected, 22% appear once; the ten largest clones hold around 46%. The data derive from a study of read filtering for tumor transcriptome and immune sequencing. About the research overall: RNA-seq yielded only roughly 75 to 1,300 TCR reads, IR-seq about 4.05 to 10.27 million. General study results and limits: IR-seq captured clonotypes deeper and more reliably than RNA-seq. Around 84% of IR-seq clonotypes had one read, totaling around 3.3% of reads; RNA-seq: about 70% and 40%.

The ends were cut back, 0 bases at V and 5 bases at J, with 11 bases in the middle. This CDR3 has 14 amino acids. CDR1 is DFQATT, CDR2 SNEGSKA, per germline (reference sequence). The sequencing sample was made of a population of CD138-negative cells sorted from bone marrow. This sequence originates from a donor over 35 with multiple myeloma. V gene TRBV20-1 combines with J gene TRBJ1-5; D gene unclear. The CDR3 protein is CSAREVDGYQPQHF. CDR3 nucleotides: TGCAGTGCTAGAGAAGTCGACGGGTATCAGCCCCAGCATTTT.